Presented here are 6 T cell receptor beta chains from one specimen sequenced in a study of technical replicates of blood from several donors. Libraries were prepared by immunoSEQ multiplex PCR; TCRdb keeps only in-frame clonotypes and omits some of them. The data show about 78,000 clones, around 94% seen once. Sequenced: T cells isolated from PBMCs. These receptor sequences come from a human donor in good health.

V usage is TRBV5-6 and J usage is TRBJ2-7; 7 bases fit TRBD1. With 2 bases clipped from V and 4 bases from J, the junction kept 9 bases outside the gene matches. This CDR3 has 15 amino acids. Germline loops: CDR1 SGHDT, CDR2 YYEEEE. In nucleotides, the CDR3 is TGTGCCAGCAGCTTTGGACAGGATCCTGTGTACGAGCAGTACTTC. Translating it yields CASSFGQDPVYEQYF.

The V call is TRBV28, the J call TRBJ1-4; D unclear. In germline, CDR1 is MDHEN, CDR2 SYDVKM. Trimming shortened V by 4 bases and J by 5 bases, and 11 bases separated the two germline ends. The CDR3 has 14 amino acids. CDR3 protein: CASSSRIGNEKLFF. In DNA, the CDR3 is TGTGCCAGCAGTTCGAGGATAGGAAATGAAAAACTGTTTTTT.

This chain uses TRBV11-1 with TRBJ2-5; perhaps TRBD2 as D (6 bases). The CDR3 sequence is 13 residues long. The V end was cut by 7 bases, the J end by 2 bases, with 11 bases between. Germline assignment: CDR1 SGHAT and CDR2 FQDESV (reference sequence). The CDR3 DNA reads TGTGCCAGCACCCCGACTAGTCAAGAGACCCAGTACTTC. Protein: CASTPTSQETQYF.

CDR3 coding DNA: TGTGCCAGCAGTAGTGCCGGGACTAGCGGGACGGATGAGCAGTTCTTC. Translation gives CASSSAGTSGTDEQFF. V usage is TRBV28 and J usage is TRBJ2-1; TRBD2 matches at 13 bases. With V trimmed by 5 bases and J by 8 bases, 9 bases remained unmatched. Germline CDR1 is MDHEN and CDR2 is SYDVKM. This CDR3 region has 16 residues.

This chain joins TRBV19 and TRBJ1-2; 7 bases agree with TRBD1. V lost 1 base, J lost 8 bases, and 19 bases stayed unmatched. The CDR3 loop spans 18 amino acids. Germline CDR1 LNHDA, CDR2 SQIVND (reference sequence). The CDR3 spells CASSIARRGSVLGHGYTF. CDR3 bases: TGTGCCAGTAGTATAGCCCGCAGGGGGTCGGTTTTAGGTCACGGCTACACCTTC.

The chain links TRBV13 to TRBJ2-7; TRBD1 matches at 7 bases. The CDR3 totals 14 residues. The trim removed 5 bases at V and 4 bases at J, leaving 8 bases unmatched. Germline values: CDR1 PRHDT, CDR2 FYEKMQ (reference sequence). The CDR3 reads CASSGRDREYEQYF. The CDR3 coding sequence is TGTGCCAGCAGCGGCCGGGACAGAGAATACGAGCAGTACTTC.